This is a list of T cell receptor beta chains from one sample in a study of blood T cell repertoires in COVID-19. Assay: immunoSEQ multiplex PCR; the TCRdb copy retains only in-frame clones and omits some. The repertoire has around 100,000 clones, around 87% of them found once; the top ten carry roughly 15%. Material: peripheral blood. These receptors originate from a human donor in a cohort sampled during active COVID-19. Both conserved end residues are part of each CDR3. The order of the fields is D gene, clone size, V gene, J gene, CDR3 DNA, CDR3 protein. A D gene is named only where the DNA matches it firmly. A clone size is listed for some rows: how often the clone was seen (once, few, many), or a class if it is expanded.

>NA|NA|TRBV28|TRBJ1-2
TGTGCCAGCAGCGAACAGGGACACAATGGCTACACCTTC
CASSEQGHNGYTF
>TRBD2|NA|TRBV7-9|TRBJ2-7
TGTGCCAGCAGCCTGGGACTAGCGGTCTACGAGCAGTACTTC
CASSLGLAVYEQYF
>NA|NA|TRBV7-2|TRBJ1-3
TGTGCCAGCAGCTTAGGGACAGTTTCTGGAAACACCATATATTTT
CASSLGTVSGNTIYF
>NA|NA|TRBV3-1/TRBV3-2|TRBJ2-1
TGTGCCAGCAGCCCCCTCACAATACAGGGCTACAATGAGCAGTTCTTC
CASSPLTIQGYNEQFF
>NA|once|TRBV12-1|TRBJ2-7
TGTGCCAGCAGCTTTGGGCGGGAGCACTCCTACGAGCAGTACTTC
CASSFGREHSYEQYF
>NA|NA|TRBV9|TRBJ1-2
TGTGCCAGCAGCCCACGGGGGGGCGCCCAGGGCTACACCTTC
CASSPRGGAQGYTF
>NA|once|TRBV11-3|TRBJ2-1
TGTGCCAGCAGCTTAGATCGGAGGGATAATGAGCAGTTCTTC
CASSLDRRDNEQFF
>TRBD2|NA|TRBV6-2/TRBV6-3|TRBJ2-7
TGTGCCAGCAGTCCCCGGACTAGCGGGTATTTCTCCTACGAGCAGTACTTC
CASSPRTSGYFSYEQYF
>NA|NA|TRBV5-1|TRBJ1-6
TGCGCCAGCAGCTTGGAGGGACTGCCAAATTCACCCCTCCACTTT
CASSLEGLPNSPLHF
>NA|NA|TRBV21-1|TRBJ2-3
TGTGCCAGCAGTTTTTGTAGGGGAGATACGCAGTATTTT
CASSFCRGDTQYF
>NA|NA|TRBV6-6|TRBJ2-7
TGTGCCAGCAGTTATTTCCGGGACTCCTACGAGCAGTACTTC
CASSYFRDSYEQYF
>NA|NA|TRBV10-3|TRBJ1-1
TGTGCCATCAGTGAGGCGGGGATCGGAACTGAAGCTTTCTTT
CAISEAGIGTEAFF
>TRBD1|NA|TRBV6-2/TRBV6-3|TRBJ1-5
TGTGCCAGCAGCAGGGACAGGCGAAGCAATCAGCCCCAGCATTTT
CASSRDRRSNQPQHF
>NA|NA|TRBV11-2|TRBJ2-7
TGTGCCAGCAGCTTAGTCGGGGGAATGGGATCCTACGAGCAGTACTTC
CASSLVGGMGSYEQYF
>NA|few|TRBV11-2|TRBJ2-7
TGTGCCAGCAGCTTAGTTCGGGTAGGCGAGCAGTACTTC
CASSLVRVGEQYF
>TRBD2|few|TRBV7-9|TRBJ2-5
TGTGCCAGCAGCCCTACTTTCGGGGGGGAAGAGACCCAGTACTTC
CASSPTFGGEETQYF
>TRBD2|NA|TRBV19|TRBJ2-3
TGTGCCAGTAGTCCCCGACTAGCGAGCACAGATACGCAGTATTTT
CASSPRLASTDTQYF
>TRBD1|NA|TRBV2|TRBJ2-3
TGTGCCAGCAGTACCGGGACAGGGGTTAAAGATACGCAGTATTTT
CASSTGTGVKDTQYF
>TRBD1|NA|TRBV5-1|TRBJ1-2
TGCGCCAGCAGCTTGGACAGGGGTGGCTACACCTTC
CASSLDRGGYTF
>TRBD1|NA|TRBV18|TRBJ2-7
TGTGCCACCACACAGGGACAGGGAGGCTTGTACGAGCAGTACTTC
CATTQGQGGLYEQYF
>TRBD2|NA|TRBV29-1|TRBJ2-1
TGCAGCGTTTCAGCGGGAGGTATAAACAATGAGCAGTTCTTC
CSVSAGGINNEQFF
>NA|once|TRBV21-1|TRBJ1-3
TGTGCCAGCAGCCTCCAAGGGGTGAGCTCTGGAAACACCATATATTTT
CASSLQGVSSGNTIYF
>NA|NA|TRBV19|TRBJ2-1
TGTGCCAGTAGTATTTACCAGGGCTCGGGGCAGTTCTTC
CASSIYQGSGQFF
>NA|NA|TRBV5-1|TRBJ2-1
TGCGCCAGCAGCTTGGCCGCCCGAGGGGGATACAATGAGCAGTTCTTC
CASSLAARGGYNEQFF
>NA|few|TRBV25-1|TRBJ1-2
TGTGCCGCACAATGGGGGGGGGACTATGGCTACACCTTC
CAAQWGGDYGYTF
>NA|NA|TRBV30|TRBJ2-6
TGTGCCTGGGGTCTCAGCTCTGGGGCCAACGTCCTGACTTTC
CAWGLSSGANVLTF
>TRBD2|NA|TRBV19|TRBJ2-7
TGTGCCAGTAGTATTGGGGGGGGAATTTTCTCCTACGAGCAGTACTTC
CASSIGGGIFSYEQYF
>NA|NA|TRBV27|TRBJ1-1
TGTGCCAGCCGATTCGGGATTTGGACTGAAGCTTTCTTT
CASRFGIWTEAFF
>NA|NA|TRBV19|TRBJ1-2
TGTGCCAGTAGTATAGGCGGGGGGATCGCTGGCTACACCTTC
CASSIGGGIAGYTF
>TRBD2|medium-sized|TRBV28|TRBJ2-1
TGTGCCAGCAGTTTCACGGGACTAGCGGGAGGGCTTTACAATGAGCAGTTCTTC
CASSFTGLAGGLYNEQFF
>NA|NA|TRBV4-1|TRBJ2-5
TGCGCCAGCAGCCGCCTGGTTAGGGGAGAGACCCAGTACTTC
CASSRLVRGETQYF
>NA|NA|TRBV7-9|TRBJ1-2
TGTGCCAGCAGCCGTCAGGGACTCGACTATGGCTACACCTTC
CASSRQGLDYGYTF
>NA|once|TRBV7-6|TRBJ2-2
TGTGCCAGCAGCTCTCCTCCCCCCGGCGGGGAGCTGTTTTTT
CASSSPPPGGELFF
>NA|NA|TRBV12-3/TRBV12-4|TRBJ1-2
TGTGCCAGCAGTTTAAGGGCGGGGAATGGCTACACCTTC
CASSLRAGNGYTF
>NA|NA|TRBV29-1|TRBJ1-1
TGCAGCGTTGATAATTGGGTTGGGGGGGCAGCTGAAGCTTTCTTT
CSVDNWVGGAAEAFF
>NA|once|TRBV9|TRBJ2-5
TGTGCCAGCAGCGTAGCGGCAGGGGAGTACCAAGAGACCCAGTACTTC
CASSVAAGEYQETQYF
>TRBD2|NA|TRBV2|TRBJ2-5
TGTGCCAGCAGTGCGGGACTAGGAGGGGGGACCCAGTACTTC
CASSAGLGGGTQYF
>NA|NA|TRBV7-9|TRBJ2-5
TGTGCCAGCAGCTTAGCGCGGGACCATGGGACCCAGTACTTC
CASSLARDHGTQYF
>NA|NA|TRBV6-5|TRBJ1-1
TGTGCCAGCAGTTACGTGGGGCGAACTGAAGCTTTCTTT
CASSYVGRTEAFF
>NA|NA|TRBV24-1|TRBJ2-3
TGTGCCACCAGTGATTTGCCCCCTTTAGATACGCAGTATTTT
CATSDLPPLDTQYF
>NA|NA|TRBV19|TRBJ2-5
TGTGCCAGTAGTTTAAACAGAGGGGAGACCCAGTACTTC
CASSLNRGETQYF
>TRBD2|NA|TRBV9|TRBJ2-7
TGTGCCAGCAGCGTCACTAGCGGGGGTCGAGAGCAGTACTTC
CASSVTSGGREQYF
>TRBD2|NA|TRBV6-6|TRBJ2-7
TGTGCCAGCAGTTACTTTCTAGCGGGGGACGAGCAGTACTTC
CASSYFLAGDEQYF
>NA|NA|TRBV6-5|TRBJ1-1
TGTGCCAGCAGCTTATCGGGAGGTCGGACTGAAGCTTTCTTT
CASSLSGGRTEAFF
>TRBD2|NA|TRBV7-3|TRBJ2-1
TGTGCCAGCAGCTTAATTGGGACTACCTACAATGAGCAGTTCTTC
CASSLIGTTYNEQFF
>NA|NA|TRBV27|TRBJ1-6
TGTGCCAGCAGCCCCGGTATTAGCTCCTATAATTCACCCCTCCACTTT
CASSPGISSYNSPLHF
>NA|NA|TRBV6-5|TRBJ2-1
TGTGCCAGCAGTTACTTCGGAGACAATGAGCAGTTCTTC
CASSYFGDNEQFF
>NA|NA|TRBV3-1/TRBV3-2|TRBJ1-5
TGTGCCAGCAGCCAAACTGGGGGGAAGCAGCCCCAGCATTTT
CASSQTGGKQPQHF
>NA|NA|TRBV6-1|TRBJ1-4
TGTGCCAGCAGTGTAACGATAGGACAGCGTATTTTTTTTTCTAATGAAAAACTGTTTTTT
CASSVTIGQRIFFSNEKLFF
>NA|NA|TRBV19|TRBJ2-5
TGTGCCAGTAGTATAGGTCTTCAGGGGCGAGAGACCCAGTACTTC
CASSIGLQGRETQYF
>NA|NA|TRBV15|TRBJ1-2
TGTGCCACCAGCAGAGAATGGGGGGGTAACTATGGCTACACCTTC
CATSREWGGNYGYTF
>TRBD2|NA|TRBV7-2|TRBJ2-1
TGTGCCAGCAGCTCACTAGCGGACAATGAGCAGTTCTTC
CASSSLADNEQFF
>NA|once|TRBV11-1|TRBJ2-3
TGTGCCAGCAGCTTAGGGGGACTCTCCACAGATACGCAGTATTTT
CASSLGGLSTDTQYF
>TRBD2|NA|TRBV7-6|TRBJ2-1
TGTGCCAGCAGTACTAGCGTCGACTCCTACAATGAGCAGTTCTTC
CASSTSVDSYNEQFF
>TRBD2|NA|TRBV28|TRBJ2-2
TGTGCCACCTCGGGACTAGCGGAGATAACCGGGGAGCTGTTTTTT
CATSGLAEITGELFF